Below, 10 T cell receptor beta chains from the same sample are listed, as sequenced in a study of blood T cell repertoires in COVID-19. TCRdb's copy holds only in-frame clones and misses some; the assay was immunoSEQ multiplex PCR. Of 140,000 or so clones listed, 70% to 85% were seen once; the top ten hold 1.5% to 2%. Sequencing was carried out using PBMCs or T cells enriched from blood (not recorded which). The receptor set was obtained from a woman aged 18-35 years who had been exposed to COVID-19.

This clone was observed at least ten times. The chain is built from TRBV5-6 and TRBJ2-1; 8 nucleotides line up with TRBD2. The V and J ends lost 0 bases and 9 bases, in that order; junction bases with no gene match: 11. Germline V CDR1 and CDR2: SGHDT, YYEEEE. There are 16 residues in the CDR3. The DNA of the CDR3 is TGTGCCAGCAGCTTGGTGCCCCAAGCGGGAGAGGGTGAGCAGTTCTTC. Translating it yields CASSLVPQAGEGEQFF.

This chain links TRBV7-2 with TRBJ1-2; TRBD1 matches 7 bases. CDR1 and CDR2 from the germline V gene are SGHTA and FQGNSA. CDR3 length equals 15 residues. Losses at the gene ends were 5 bases for V and 4 bases for J; bases not matched to a gene: 10. The CDR3 reads CASSIGTASSYGYTF. The CDR3 DNA reads TGTGCCAGCAGCATCGGGACAGCTTCTAGCTATGGCTACACCTTC. The full variable domain, rest sourced from reference TRBV7-2 and TRBJ1-2, is GAGVSQSPSNKVTEKGKDVELRCDPISGHTALYWYRQSLGQGLEFLIYFQGNSAPDKSGLPSDRFSAERTGGSVSTLTIQRTQQEDSAVYLCASSIGTASSYGYTFGSGTRLTVV.

The rearrangement links TRBV7-8 to TRBJ2-5, with D unresolved. This CDR3 contains 14 residues. V dropped 3 bases and J dropped 2 bases, with 10 bases sitting between them. Germline V lookup: CDR1 SGHVS, CDR2 FQNEAQ. The CDR3, as DNA: TGTGCCAGCAGCTTCGACTTGGCGCAAGAGACCCAGTACTTC. It encodes CASSFDLAQETQYF.

The rearrangement uses TRBV24-1 and TRBJ1-2; the match to TRBD1 covers 9 bases. CDR3 size: 13 residues. With V trimmed by 4 bases and J by 7 bases, 3 bases remained unmatched. Germline V gene sequence: CDR1 KGHDR, CDR2 SFDVKD. Here the CDR3 reads CATSEDRGTGYTF. CDR3 DNA sequence: TGTGCCACCAGTGAGGACAGGGGAACTGGCTACACCTTC.

The V and J genes are TRBV6-5 and TRBJ1-4, with 7 bases matching TRBD1. With 6 bases clipped from V and 2 bases from J, the junction kept 3 bases outside the gene matches. CDR1 and CDR2 (germline): MNHEY, SVGAGI. The CDR3 runs 14 residues. CDR3 bases: TGTGCCAGCAGGAGGGGGCCCACTAATGAAAAACTGTTTTTT. As protein: CASRRGPTNEKLFF.

The chain combines TRBV7-9 with TRBJ2-1, with a tentative D call TRBD1 (5 bases). CDR3 size: 14 residues. Germline V gene sequence: CDR1 SEHNR, CDR2 FQNEAQ (reference sequence). V was pared by 5 bases and J by 8 bases, with 16 bases between. CDR3 nucleotide sequence: TGTGCCAGCAGCCTATCGTGGGGCCCGGATGAGCAGTTCTTC. This translates into CASSLSWGPDEQFF.

The chain couples TRBV9 to TRBJ2-7, with D possibly TRBD1 on 6 matching bases. CDR1 is SGDLS, CDR2 YYNGEE, per germline. The CDR3 consists of 14 residues. The V and J ends lost 0 bases and 3 bases respectively, with 10 bases between them. The DNA for the CDR3 is TGTGCCAGCAGCGTAGATCCAGGGGACTACGAGCAGTACTTC. Its translation: CASSVDPGDYEQYF. Supplemented by reference TRBV9 and TRBJ2-7, the full variable domain reads DSGVTQTPKHLITATGQRVTLRCSPRSGDLSVYWYQQSLDQGLQFLIQYYNGEERAKGNILERFSAQQFPDLHSELNLSSLELGDSALYFCASSVDPGDYEQYFGPGTRLTVT.

The chain employs TRBV7-2 and TRBJ2-7; 8 positions match TRBD1. This CDR3 has 14 residues. In germline, CDR1 is SGHTA, CDR2 FQGNSA. Germline trimming cut 2 bases from V and 5 bases from J; bases unmatched to any gene: 5. The CDR3 DNA reads as TGTGCCAGCAGCTTATGGACAGGGATCGACGAGCAGTACTTC. Residues: CASSLWTGIDEQYF.

The J gene is TRBJ2-5, the V gene TRBV29-1, with a tentative D call TRBD1 (6 bases). Germline loops: CDR1 SQVTM, CDR2 ANQGSEA. V lost 6 bases and J lost 6, with 20 bases in between. The CDR3 covers 14 residues. The CDR3, as DNA: TGCAGCGTCCCGACACTCAGGGGAAAAAAGACCCAGTACTTC. Its protein product is CSVPTLRGKKTQYF.

The chain carries TRBV7-3 and TRBJ2-6, with TRBD1 identical over 7 bases. The V gene end was trimmed by 4 bases and the J gene end by 4 bases; junction bases not matched to a gene: 4. Looked up from germline, CDR1 is SGHTA and CDR2 is FQGTGA. The CDR3 is 15 residues long. The CDR3 protein is CASSSQGRGANVLTF. In nucleotides, the CDR3 is TGTGCCAGCAGCTCACAGGGGCGCGGGGCCAACGTCCTGACTTTC.